A single sample is the source of the 7 T cell receptor beta chains below, sequenced in a study of radiation and T cells in renal cell carcinoma. Sample time point: blood 2 weeks post-SBRT. Noted treatment: 15 Gy SBRT to primary tumor, nephrectomy 4 weeks later. The repertoire was sequenced with immunoSEQ multiplex PCR; TCRdb's copy has only in-frame clones and lacks some. This sample has around 80,000 clones; about 80% occur once, and the top ten carry 5.8%. The sample consisted of blood, taken from a patient whose treatment included radiotherapy and nephrectomy. These receptors were obtained from a man aged 55 to 70 with renal cell carcinoma.

The V gene is TRBV7-9, the J gene TRBJ2-3; D unresolved. The CDR3 has 15 amino acids. CDR1 and CDR2 (germline): SEHNR, FQNEAQ (reference sequence). The V gene lost 2 bases and the J gene lost 2 bases, with 11 bases spanning the gap. In nucleotides, the CDR3 is TGTGCCAGCAGCTTATTAGTACGGTTCACAGATACGCAGTATTTT. Its protein is CASSLLVRFTDTQYF.

This clone was observed a single time. The chain carries TRBV11-2 and TRBJ2-5; 11 bases agree with TRBD1. CDR1 is SGHAT and CDR2 is FQNNGV in the germline V gene. The V segment lost 2 bases and the J segment 4 bases; nucleotides outside the gene matches: 6. The CDR3 totals 16 residues. CDR3 sequence (DNA): TGTGCCAGCAGCTTACCGGGACAGGGGGTGCGAGAGACCCAGTACTTC. This encodes CASSLPGQGVRETQYF.

The chain carries TRBV14 and TRBJ2-3; D call uncertain. The CDR3 extends over 12 amino acids. Trimming pared 4 bases from V and 7 bases from J, leaving 9 bases between. Germline loops: CDR1 SGHDN, CDR2 FVKESK. The CDR3 sequence is CASSLNLNTQYF. The CDR3 DNA sequence: TGTGCCAGCAGCCTCAACCTGAATACGCAGTATTTT.

This sequence joins TRBV4-1 and TRBJ2-7, with TRBD2 matching over 11 bases. Germline CDR1 MGHRA, CDR2 YSYEKL. V shed 4 bases and J 2 bases; nucleotides not matched to a gene: 22. This CDR3 is 21 amino acids long. The DNA of the CDR3 is TGCGCCAGCAGCCCGACTCCCTACACTAGCGGGAGCTCCGATATTACCTACGAGCAGTACTTC. It yields the protein CASSPTPYTSGSSDITYEQYF.

The chain links TRBV13 to TRBJ2-1; tentatively, D is TRBD1 or TRBD2 (5 bases each). Germline V gene lookup returns CDR1 PRHDT and CDR2 FYEKMQ (reference sequence). Trimming shortened V by 5 bases and J by 9 bases, and 17 bases separated the two germline ends. This CDR3 spans 14 amino acids. The CDR3 loop is CASSQGTRSGEQFF. The CDR3, as DNA: TGTGCCAGCAGCCAAGGGACCCGGTCGGGTGAGCAGTTCTTC.

This clone was counted only a few times. V and J are TRBV5-1 and TRBJ2-5, with a weak D call TRBD2 (5 bases). The CDR3 is 15 residues long. Trimming left V 4 bases short and J 0 bases short, with 13 bases between. Germline CDR1 is SGHRS and CDR2 is YFSETQ. CDR3 protein: CASSPTDWNQETQYF. In DNA, the CDR3 is TGCGCCAGCAGCCCAACGGACTGGAACCAAGAGACCCAGTACTTC.

V usage is TRBV15 and J usage is TRBJ1-2, with 10 bases that match TRBD1. Unmatched junction bases numbered 5, after V lost 5 bases and J lost 5 bases. CDR1 is LNHNV, CDR2 YYDKDF, per germline (reference sequence). This CDR3 contains 14 residues. The CDR3 here is CATSGGQGVYGYTF. CDR3 DNA sequence: TGTGCCACCAGCGGAGGACAGGGGGTTTATGGCTACACCTTC.